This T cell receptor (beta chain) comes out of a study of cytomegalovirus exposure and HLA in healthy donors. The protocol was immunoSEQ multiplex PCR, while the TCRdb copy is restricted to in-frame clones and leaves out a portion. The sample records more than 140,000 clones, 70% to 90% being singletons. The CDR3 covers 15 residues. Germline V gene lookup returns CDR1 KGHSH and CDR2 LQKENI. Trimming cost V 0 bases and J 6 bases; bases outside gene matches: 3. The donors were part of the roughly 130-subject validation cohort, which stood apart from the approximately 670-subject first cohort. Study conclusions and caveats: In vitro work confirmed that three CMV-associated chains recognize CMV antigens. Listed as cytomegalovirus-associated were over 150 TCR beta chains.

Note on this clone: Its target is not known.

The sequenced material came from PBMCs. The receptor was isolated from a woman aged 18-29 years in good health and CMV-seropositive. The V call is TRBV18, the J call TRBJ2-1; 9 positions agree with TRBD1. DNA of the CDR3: TGTGCCAGCTCACCACCGGGACAGGGAATCAATGAGCAGTTCTTC. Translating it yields CASSPPGQGINEQFF.